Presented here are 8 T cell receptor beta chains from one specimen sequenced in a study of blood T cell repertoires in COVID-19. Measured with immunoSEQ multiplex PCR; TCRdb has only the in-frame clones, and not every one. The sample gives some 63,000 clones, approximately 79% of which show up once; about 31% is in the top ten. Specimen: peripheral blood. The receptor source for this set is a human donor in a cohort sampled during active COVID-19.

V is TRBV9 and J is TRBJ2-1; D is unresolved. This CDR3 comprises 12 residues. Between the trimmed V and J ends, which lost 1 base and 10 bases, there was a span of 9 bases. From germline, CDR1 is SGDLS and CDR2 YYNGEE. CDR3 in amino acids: CASSVLHGEQFF. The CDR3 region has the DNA TGTGCCAGCAGCGTATTACATGGCGAGCAGTTCTTC.

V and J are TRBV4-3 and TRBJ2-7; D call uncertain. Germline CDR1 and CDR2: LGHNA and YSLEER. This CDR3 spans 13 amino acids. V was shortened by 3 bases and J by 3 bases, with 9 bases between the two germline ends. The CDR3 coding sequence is TGCGCCAGCAGCCACGGCCGAGGCTACGAGCAGTACTTC. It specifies CASSHGRGYEQYF.

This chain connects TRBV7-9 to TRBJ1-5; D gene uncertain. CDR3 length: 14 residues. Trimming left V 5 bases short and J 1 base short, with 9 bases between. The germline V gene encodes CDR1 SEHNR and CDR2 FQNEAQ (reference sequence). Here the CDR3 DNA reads TGTGCCAGCAGCCCTATGGGCAGCAATCAGCCCCAGCATTTT. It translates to CASSPMGSNQPQHF.

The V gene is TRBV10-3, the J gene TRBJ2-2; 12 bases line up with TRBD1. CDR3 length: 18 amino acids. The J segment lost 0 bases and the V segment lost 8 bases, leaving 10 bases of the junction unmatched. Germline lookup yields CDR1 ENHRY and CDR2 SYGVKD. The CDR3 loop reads CAIGTGTGGWTNTGELFF. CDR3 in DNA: TGTGCCATCGGGACAGGGACAGGGGGCTGGACGAACACCGGGGAGCTGTTTTTT.

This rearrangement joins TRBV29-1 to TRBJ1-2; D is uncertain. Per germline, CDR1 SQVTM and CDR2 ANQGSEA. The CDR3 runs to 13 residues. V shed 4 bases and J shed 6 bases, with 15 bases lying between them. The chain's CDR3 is CSVGWMAGNGYTF. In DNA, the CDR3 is TGCAGCGTTGGCTGGATGGCGGGGAATGGCTACACCTTC.

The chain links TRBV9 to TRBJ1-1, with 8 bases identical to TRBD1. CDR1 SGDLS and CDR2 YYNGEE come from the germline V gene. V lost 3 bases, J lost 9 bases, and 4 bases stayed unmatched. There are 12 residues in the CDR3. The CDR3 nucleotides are TGTGCCAGCAGCGGGGGACAGGAGAAAGCTTTCTTT. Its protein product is CASSGGQEKAFF.

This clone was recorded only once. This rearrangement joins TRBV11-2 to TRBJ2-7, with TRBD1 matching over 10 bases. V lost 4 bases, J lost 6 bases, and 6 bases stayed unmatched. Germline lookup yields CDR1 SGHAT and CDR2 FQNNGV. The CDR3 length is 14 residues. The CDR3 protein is CASSWQGQGFEQYF. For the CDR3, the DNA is TGTGCCAGCAGCTGGCAGGGACAGGGGTTCGAGCAGTACTTC.

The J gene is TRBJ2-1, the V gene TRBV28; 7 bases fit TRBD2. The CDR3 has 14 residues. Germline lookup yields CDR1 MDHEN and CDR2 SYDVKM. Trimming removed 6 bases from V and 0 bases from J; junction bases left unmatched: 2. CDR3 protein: CASRPGGSYNEQFF. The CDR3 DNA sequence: TGTGCCAGCAGGCCGGGGGGCTCCTACAATGAGCAGTTCTTC.